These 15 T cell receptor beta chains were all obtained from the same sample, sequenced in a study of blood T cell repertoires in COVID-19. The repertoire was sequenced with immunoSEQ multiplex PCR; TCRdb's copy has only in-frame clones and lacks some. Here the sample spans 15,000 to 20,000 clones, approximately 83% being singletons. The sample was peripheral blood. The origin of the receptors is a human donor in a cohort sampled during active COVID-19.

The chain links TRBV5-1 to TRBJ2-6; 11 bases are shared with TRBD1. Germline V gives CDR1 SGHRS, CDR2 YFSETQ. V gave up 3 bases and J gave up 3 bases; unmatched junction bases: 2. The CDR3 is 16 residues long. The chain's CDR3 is CASSWTGGGGANVLTF. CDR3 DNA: TGCGCCAGCAGCTGGACAGGGGGCGGTGGGGCCAACGTCCTGACTTTC.

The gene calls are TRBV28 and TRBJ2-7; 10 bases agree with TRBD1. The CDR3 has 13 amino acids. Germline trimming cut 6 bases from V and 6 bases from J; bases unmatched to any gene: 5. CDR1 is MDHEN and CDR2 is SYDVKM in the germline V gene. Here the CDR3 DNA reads TGTGCCAGCAGGACAGGGGGCGGGGGCGAGCAGTACTTC. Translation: CASRTGGGGEQYF.

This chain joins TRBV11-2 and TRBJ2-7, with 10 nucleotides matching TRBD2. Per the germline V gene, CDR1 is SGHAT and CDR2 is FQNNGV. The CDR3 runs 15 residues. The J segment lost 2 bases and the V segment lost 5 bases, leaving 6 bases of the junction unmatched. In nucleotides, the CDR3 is TGTGCCAGCAGCCCGAGGACTAGCGGTACCTACGAGCAGTACTTC. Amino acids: CASSPRTSGTYEQYF.

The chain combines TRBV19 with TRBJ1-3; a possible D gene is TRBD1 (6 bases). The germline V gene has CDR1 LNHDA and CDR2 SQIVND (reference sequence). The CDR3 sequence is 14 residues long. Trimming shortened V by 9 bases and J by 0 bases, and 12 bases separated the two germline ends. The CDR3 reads CASRPQGSGNTIYF. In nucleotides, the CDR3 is TGTGCCAGCCGTCCACAGGGCTCTGGAAACACCATATATTTT.

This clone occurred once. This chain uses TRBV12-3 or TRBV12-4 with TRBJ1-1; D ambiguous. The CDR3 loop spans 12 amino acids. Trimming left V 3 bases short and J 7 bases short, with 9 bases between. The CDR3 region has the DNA TGTGCCAGCAGTTTTCTCGGACTTGAAGCTTTCTTT. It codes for CASSFLGLEAFF.

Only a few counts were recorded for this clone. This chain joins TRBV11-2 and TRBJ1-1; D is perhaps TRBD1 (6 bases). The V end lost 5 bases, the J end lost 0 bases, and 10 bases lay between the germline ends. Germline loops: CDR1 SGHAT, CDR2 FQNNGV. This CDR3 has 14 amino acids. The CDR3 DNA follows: TGTGCCAGCAGCGACAGGAGGATGAACACTGAAGCTTTCTTT. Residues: CASSDRRMNTEAFF.

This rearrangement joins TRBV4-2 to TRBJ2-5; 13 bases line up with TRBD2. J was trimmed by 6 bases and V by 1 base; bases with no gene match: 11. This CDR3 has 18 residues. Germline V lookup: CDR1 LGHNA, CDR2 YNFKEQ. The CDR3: CASSQVRTSGSGRKTQYF. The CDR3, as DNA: TGTGCCAGCAGCCAAGTTAGGACTAGCGGGAGTGGGAGGAAGACCCAGTACTTC.

The CDR3 reads CASSQATSGGGSYNEQFF. The CDR3, as DNA: TGTGCCAGCAGCCAGGCTACTAGCGGGGGGGGGAGCTACAATGAGCAGTTCTTC. This chain links TRBV7-2 with TRBJ2-1, with 13 nucleotides matching TRBD2. The CDR3 is 18 amino acids. In germline, CDR1 is SGHTA, CDR2 FQGNSA. Trimming cost V 5 bases and J 3 bases; bases outside gene matches: 10.

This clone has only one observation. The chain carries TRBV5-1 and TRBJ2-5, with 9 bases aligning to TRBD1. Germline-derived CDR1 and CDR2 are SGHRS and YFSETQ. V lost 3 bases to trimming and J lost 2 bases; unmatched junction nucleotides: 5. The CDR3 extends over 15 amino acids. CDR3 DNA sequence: TGCGCCAGCAGCTCCCCCGGGACAGGGCAAGAGACCCAGTACTTC. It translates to CASSSPGTGQETQYF.

CDR3: CAWTIGGAGQPQHF. The CDR3, as DNA: TGTGCCTGGACCATTGGGGGGGCTGGTCAGCCCCAGCATTTT. This chain links TRBV30 with TRBJ1-5, with D tentatively TRBD1 (6 bases). From germline, CDR1 is GTSNPN and CDR2 SVGIG (reference sequence). CDR3 length: 14 amino acids. The ends were cut back, 4 bases at V and 6 bases at J, with 16 bases in the middle.

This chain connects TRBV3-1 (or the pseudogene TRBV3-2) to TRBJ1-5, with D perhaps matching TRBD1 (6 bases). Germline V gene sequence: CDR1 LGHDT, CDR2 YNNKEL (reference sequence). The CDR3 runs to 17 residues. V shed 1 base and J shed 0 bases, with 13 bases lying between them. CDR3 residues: CASSQGRGHYSNQPQHF. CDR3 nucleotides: TGTGCCAGCAGCCAAGGCAGGGGCCATTATAGCAATCAGCCCCAGCATTTT.

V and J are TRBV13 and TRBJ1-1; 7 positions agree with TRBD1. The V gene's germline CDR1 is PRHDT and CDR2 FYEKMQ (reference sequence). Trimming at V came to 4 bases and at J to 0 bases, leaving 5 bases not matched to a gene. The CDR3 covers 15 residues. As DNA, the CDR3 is TGTGCCAGCAGCTGGGGACAGAGCATGAACACTGAAGCTTTCTTT. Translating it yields CASSWGQSMNTEAFF. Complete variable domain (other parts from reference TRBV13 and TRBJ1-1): AAGVIQSPRHLIKEKRETATLKCYPIPRHDTVYWYQQGPGQDPQFLISFYEKMQSDKGSIPDRFSAQQFSDYHSELNMSSLELGDSALYFCASSWGQSMNTEAFFGQGTRLTVV.

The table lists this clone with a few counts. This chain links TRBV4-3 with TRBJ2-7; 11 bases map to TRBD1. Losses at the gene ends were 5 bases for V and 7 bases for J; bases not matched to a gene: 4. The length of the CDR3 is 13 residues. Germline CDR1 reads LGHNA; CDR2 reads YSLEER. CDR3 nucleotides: TGCGCCAGCAGCTGGGACAGGGGGGATGAGCAGTACTTC. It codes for CASSWDRGDEQYF.

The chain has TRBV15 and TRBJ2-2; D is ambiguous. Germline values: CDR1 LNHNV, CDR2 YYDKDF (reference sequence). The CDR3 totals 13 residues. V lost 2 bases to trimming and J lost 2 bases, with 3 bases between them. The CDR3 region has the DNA TGTGCCACCAGCAGAACAAACACCGGGGAGCTGTTTTTT. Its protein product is CATSRTNTGELFF.

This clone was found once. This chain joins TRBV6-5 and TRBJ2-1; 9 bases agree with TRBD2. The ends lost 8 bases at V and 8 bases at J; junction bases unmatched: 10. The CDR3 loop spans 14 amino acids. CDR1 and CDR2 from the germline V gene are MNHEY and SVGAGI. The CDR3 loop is CASHSTSGMDEQFF. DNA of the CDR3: TGTGCCAGCCATTCGACTAGCGGTATGGATGAGCAGTTCTTC.